The text below deals with one TCR beta chain. Antigen specificity is unknown. Profiling relied on immunoSEQ multiplex PCR, and the TCRdb table lists in-frame clones only, not all of them. The sample records about 86,000 clones, roughly 89% being singletons. J gave up 6 bases and V 1 base, and 3 bases lay outside the gene matches. CDR3 length: 15 residues. Germline CDR1 and CDR2: SGHAT and FQNNGV. These data originate in a study of OX40 agonist ivuxolimab in advanced cancers. General study points: People who partly responded at 0.1-3.0 mg/kg had some of the least clonal expansion seen.

The V call is TRBV11-2, the J call TRBJ1-4; 9 nucleotides align to TRBD1. This TCR was recovered from an adult with an advanced solid tumor such as melanoma, head and neck, liver or kidney cancer. The sequencing used CD4+ or CD8+ T cells sorted from blood, collected in a trial of the OX40 agonist ivuxolimab. The CDR3 spells CASSLGGTGYEKLFF. CDR3 in DNA: TGTGCCAGCAGCTTAGGGGGGACAGGGTATGAAAAACTGTTTTTT.